The 32 T cell receptor beta chains below all came from one sample that was sequenced in a study of cytomegalovirus exposure and HLA in healthy donors (dated by TCRdb to 2015 to 2018). Library construction relied on the immunoSEQ multiplex PCR assay. For the multiplex PCR, a mixture combining 60 forward primers for TCR Vbeta segments and 13 reverse primers for TCR Jbeta segments was used. TCRdb re-hosts the immuneACCESS table, in-frame sequences only. Its copies lack some clones; in the studies checked, an unresolved V gene accounts for under half of them, and the cause for the rest is not known. For this sample the table gives 100,000 to 150,000 clones, of which around 80% were detected only once. Of the sample, 2% to 3% falls within the top ten clones. Sequenced: PBMCs. The receptors were sampled from a middle-aged man in good health and CMV-seronegative.

The chain couples TRBV30 to TRBJ2-5; a possible D gene is TRBD1 (6 bases). The DNA matches TRBJ2-7 better at its end, which makes the J call doubtful. CDR3 length equals 14 residues. Germline CDR1 reads GTSNPN; CDR2 reads SVGIG (reference sequence). The CDR3 loop is CAWSKDRLSYEQYF. CDR3 coding DNA: TGTGCCTGGAGTAAAGACAGGCTCTCCTACGAGCAGTACTTC.

This chain joins TRBV5-4 and TRBJ2-7; TRBD2 aligns across 10 bases. The CDR3 length is 16 residues. CDR1 and CDR2 from the germline V gene are SGHNT and YYREEE (reference sequence). Trimming cost V 3 bases and J 1 base; bases outside gene matches: 7. CDR3 coding DNA: TGTGCCAGCAGCTCTACTAGCGGGGCCGTTTCCTACGAGCAGTACTTC. Amino acid sequence: CASSSTSGAVSYEQYF.

The rearrangement links TRBV30 to TRBJ1-6, with D possibly being TRBD1 (5 bases). This CDR3 comprises 15 residues. V shed 2 bases and J shed 4 bases, with 12 bases lying between them. CDR1 GTSNPN and CDR2 SVGIG come from the germline V gene (reference sequence). CDR3 region: CAWSSGRVYNSPLHF. CDR3 sequence (DNA): TGTGCCTGGAGTAGTGGCAGGGTATATAATTCACCCCTCCACTTT.

The J gene is TRBJ2-1, the V gene TRBV19; D call uncertain. This CDR3 spans 16 amino acids. V was shortened by 4 bases and J by 1 base, with 14 bases between the two germline ends. Germline lookup yields CDR1 LNHDA and CDR2 SQIVND (reference sequence). The CDR3 DNA is TGTGCCAGTAGTAACCCCCGGAGTCGGTCCTACAATGAGCAGTTCTTC. This translates into CASSNPRSRSYNEQFF.

The chain is built from TRBV5-4 and TRBJ2-3; D ambiguous. The CDR3 is 15 amino acids. V was clipped by 0 bases and J by 0 bases, with 8 bases between them. From germline, CDR1 is SGHNT and CDR2 YYREEE (reference sequence). CDR3 residues: CASSLAPSSTDTQYF. The CDR3, as DNA: TGTGCCAGCAGCTTGGCCCCCTCCAGCACAGATACGCAGTATTTT.

The CDR3 sequence is CASRDRVSPLHF. The CDR3 DNA sequence: TGTGCCAGTCGGGACAGGGTTTCACCCCTCCACTTT. This chain joins TRBV7-2 and TRBJ1-6; 9 positions match TRBD1. Losses at the gene ends were 9 bases for V and 9 bases for J; bases not matched to a gene: 3. The CDR3 is made up of 12 amino acids. The germline gives CDR1 SGHTA, CDR2 FQGNSA.

The chain recombines TRBV4-2 with TRBJ2-6; D is unclear. The CDR3 extends over 16 amino acids. CDR1 and CDR2 (germline): LGHNA, YNFKEQ. Trimming pared 0 bases from V and 3 bases from J, leaving 9 bases between. The CDR3 region is CASSQEGSRGANVLTF. CDR3 sequence (DNA): TGTGCCAGCAGCCAAGAGGGCTCCCGTGGGGCCAACGTCCTGACTTTC.

The rearrangement joins TRBV6-5 to TRBJ1-1; no clear D gene. CDR1 and CDR2 from the germline V gene are MNHEY and SVGAGI. This CDR3 is 15 amino acids long. Trimming took off 4 bases at V and 4 bases at J, with 16 bases between the two ends. The CDR3 DNA follows: TGTGCCAGCAGTTCCGGGAGGTCGGGAAGCACTGAAGCTTTCTTT. Protein product: CASSSGRSGSTEAFF.

This clone was observed a handful of times. The chain joins TRBV11-2 to TRBJ2-2, with 10 positions matching TRBD1. The CDR3 length is 15 residues. Germline CDR1 is SGHAT and CDR2 is FQNNGV. V was pared by 5 bases and J by 4 bases, with 4 bases of the junction left unmatched. CDR3 protein: CASSPDRGLTGELFF. The CDR3 bases are TGTGCCAGCAGCCCAGACAGGGGGCTCACCGGGGAGCTGTTTTTT.

The chain uses TRBV23-1 and TRBJ1-5; the D gene is possibly TRBD1 (5 bases). Being an ORF, TRBV23-1 has a function that is uncertain. V was pared by 0 bases and J by 6 bases, with 15 bases between. CDR3 length: 16 amino acids. The CDR3 bases are TGCGCCAGCAGTCAATCCCCCGCAGGGCTCAGTCAGCCCCAGCATTTT. Translating it yields CASSQSPAGLSQPQHF.

In its sample, this clone was seen a few times. This sequence joins TRBV5-6 and TRBJ1-2, with D hard to call. The CDR3 spans 18 residues. V dropped 2 bases and J dropped 0 bases, with 20 bases sitting between them. CDR1 and CDR2 from the germline V gene are SGHDT and YYEEEE. The CDR3 sequence is CASSFGGFRQEANYGYTF. The DNA of the CDR3 is TGTGCCAGCAGCTTCGGAGGTTTCCGGCAGGAGGCTAACTATGGCTACACCTTC.

This chain uses TRBV30 with TRBJ1-6, with D possibly TRBD1 on 5 matching bases. CDR3 length equals 14 residues. Germline CDR1 reads GTSNPN; CDR2 reads SVGIG (reference sequence). Trimming left V 3 bases short and J 9 bases short, with 15 bases between. Here the CDR3 DNA reads TGTGCCTGGAGCGCCTACGGGGGTCTTTCACCCCTCCACTTT. This codes for CAWSAYGGLSPLHF.

The J gene is TRBJ1-2, the V gene TRBV9; D call uncertain. Germline V gene sequence: CDR1 SGDLS, CDR2 YYNGEE. CDR3 length: 15 residues. Trimming cost V 3 bases and J 4 bases, with 16 bases left between them. The CDR3 DNA sequence: TGTGCCAGCAGCGCCCAAACTAGTACGCTCTATGGCTACACCTTC. This sequence encodes CASSAQTSTLYGYTF.

V is TRBV19 and J is TRBJ1-1, with a possible D match to TRBD1 (5 bases). This CDR3 contains 17 residues. CDR1 is LNHDA, CDR2 SQIVND, per germline (reference sequence). Trimming stripped 0 bases from V and 5 bases from J, with 19 bases between. This CDR3 is CASSIDISGTAWTEAFF. CDR3 DNA sequence: TGTGCCAGTAGTATAGATATTAGCGGGACGGCCTGGACTGAAGCTTTCTTT.

This clone appeared once. V usage is TRBV4-1 and J usage is TRBJ2-3, with 10 bases fitting TRBD2. J was trimmed by 0 bases and V by 3 bases; bases with no gene match: 9. The CDR3 loop spans 18 amino acids. From germline, CDR1 is MGHRA and CDR2 YSYEKL. For the CDR3, the DNA is TGCGCCAGCAGCCATAATCCGGGACTAGCGCCGAGCACAGATACGCAGTATTTT. Protein sequence: CASSHNPGLAPSTDTQYF.

This chain joins TRBV5-6 and TRBJ2-1; 8 bases are a match to TRBD1. Germline V CDR1 and CDR2: SGHDT, YYEEEE. The ends lost 2 bases at V and 5 bases at J; junction bases unmatched: 3. The CDR3 length is 14 residues. CDR3 coding DNA: TGTGCCAGCAGCTTCAGGGGGCCCCACAATGAGCAGTTCTTC. Protein sequence: CASSFRGPHNEQFF.

The CDR3 DNA follows: TGTGCCAGCAGCACCTCTGGGTTGGTAGCGGGGGGTACTAATGAGCAGTTCTTC. Translating gives CASSTSGLVAGGTNEQFF. The chain couples TRBV7-9 to TRBJ2-1, with 10 bases lining up with TRBD2. This CDR3 is 18 amino acids long. The germline V gene has CDR1 SEHNR and CDR2 FQNEAQ (reference sequence). Unmatched junction bases numbered 17, after V lost 5 bases and J lost 7 bases.

This sequence joins TRBV4-1 and TRBJ2-7; D uncertain. The CDR3 is 16 amino acids. Trimming took 0 bases from V and 3 from J, leaving 15 bases between them. Germline values: CDR1 MGHRA, CDR2 YSYEKL. CDR3 loop: CASSQESAADLYEQYF. CDR3 bases: TGCGCCAGCAGCCAAGAGAGTGCGGCAGACCTCTACGAGCAGTACTTC.

The chain combines TRBV6-1 with TRBJ2-7; D remains unclear. The CDR3 loop spans 14 amino acids. CDR1 is MNHNS, CDR2 SASEGT, per germline. The germline V and J ends were trimmed by 2 bases and 4 bases, with 12 bases remaining between them. The CDR3 DNA reads TGTGCCAGCAGTGAACTAGAGACTGGGTACGAGCAGTACTTC. Translating it yields CASSELETGYEQYF.

The chain joins TRBV12-1 to TRBJ1-5; whether TRBD1, the table's D call, matches the DNA was not checked. TRBV12-1 is recorded as a pseudogene. CDR3 size: 15 residues. The DNA for the CDR3 is TGTGCCAGCAGCGCGGCCGGGACAGGGCGGCAGCCCCAGCATTTT. Its protein product is CASSAAGTGRQPQHF.

This clone was observed once. V and J are TRBV5-4 and TRBJ1-1; tentative D call: TRBD1 (6 bases). The CDR3 is 15 amino acids. With 4 bases removed from V and 1 base from J, the gap between germline ends came to 14 bases. Per the germline V gene, CDR1 is SGHNT and CDR2 is YYREEE (reference sequence). In DNA form, the CDR3 reads TGTGCCAGCAGCGGACCGGGACACCGGAACACTGAAGCTTTCTTT. Its translation: CASSGPGHRNTEAFF. Together with reference TRBV5-4 and TRBJ1-1, the CDR3 gives the full variable domain: ETGVTQSPTHLIKTRGQQVTLRCSSQSGHNTVSWYQQALGQGPQFIFQYYREEENGRGNFPPRFSGLQFPNYSSELNVNALELDDSALYLCASSGPGHRNTEAFFGQGTRLTVV.

This chain joins TRBV11-2 and TRBJ2-7; perhaps TRBD1 as D (5 bases). This CDR3 is 14 amino acids long. Germline CDR1 is SGHAT and CDR2 is FQNNGV. Trimming pared 1 base from V and 1 base from J, leaving 8 bases between. CDR3 in DNA: TGTGCCAGCAGCTTAGGGACACCTTCCTACGAGCAGTACTTC. Its protein is CASSLGTPSYEQYF.

This clone was counted between two and nine times. Relative to the germline gene, one junction end is altered; a read error may explain this. The gene calls are TRBV6-6 and TRBJ1-1; maybe TRBD1 (6 bases). This CDR3 spans 12 amino acids. Germline values: CDR1 MNHNY, CDR2 SVGAGI (reference sequence). The CDR3 region is CASSTRQVLILF. The CDR3 DNA follows: TGTGCCAGCAGTACAAGACAGGTTTTAATACTCTTT.

The chain recombines TRBV27 with TRBJ2-7, with 10 bases fitting TRBD1. This CDR3 is 14 amino acids long. J gave up 5 bases and V 5 bases, and 6 bases lay outside the gene matches. Per the germline V gene, CDR1 is MNHEY and CDR2 is SMNVEV (reference sequence). CDR3 sequence reads: CASSTGTGVNEQYF. CDR3 nucleotide sequence: TGTGCCAGCAGTACTGGGACAGGGGTTAACGAGCAGTACTTC.

This chain uses TRBV7-9 with TRBJ1-4; 9 nucleotides agree with TRBD1. The V and J ends lost 5 bases and 8 bases, in that order; junction bases with no gene match: 9. The CDR3 covers 15 residues. The V gene's germline CDR1 is SEHNR and CDR2 FQNEAQ (reference sequence). This CDR3 reads CASSKGGQGTEKLFF. The CDR3, as DNA: TGTGCCAGCAGCAAAGGGGGACAGGGAACAGAAAAACTGTTTTTT. The whole variable domain, remainder taken from reference TRBV7-9 and TRBJ1-4, is DTGVSQNPRHKITKRGQNVTFRCDPISEHNRLYWYRQTLGQGPEFLTYFQNEAQLEKSRLLSDRFSAERPKGSFSTLEIQRTEQGDSAMYLCASSKGGQGTEKLFFGSGTQLSVL.

This clone is a singleton in its sample. The chain combines TRBV7-2 with TRBJ1-1; TRBD1 aligns across 8 bases. V was clipped by 2 bases and J by 5 bases; unmatched bases: 13. The germline V gene has CDR1 SGHTA and CDR2 FQGNSA. This CDR3 has 17 amino acids. The CDR3 coding sequence is TGTGCCAGCAGCTTAACTGGGACAGGATGGGTGGGGACTGAAGCTTTCTTT. It codes for CASSLTGTGWVGTEAFF.

The V and J genes are TRBV9 and TRBJ1-3; unclear D gene. Trimming left V 0 bases short and J 2 bases short, with 3 bases between. Germline-derived CDR1 and CDR2 are SGDLS and YYNGEE. This CDR3 has 13 amino acids. The CDR3 nucleotides are TGTGCCAGCAGCGTAGACACTGGAAACACCATATATTTT. It specifies CASSVDTGNTIYF.

The gene calls are TRBV13 and TRBJ2-7; 10 bases map to TRBD1. CDR1 is PRHDT and CDR2 is FYEKMQ in the germline V gene (reference sequence). J was trimmed by 0 bases and V by 5 bases; bases with no gene match: 7. The CDR3 length is 16 residues. The CDR3 nucleotides read TGTGCCAGCAGCCCGACGGGACAGGGGAGCTCCTACGAGCAGTACTTC. Translated, it gives CASSPTGQGSSYEQYF.

V gene TRBV6-5 combines with J gene TRBJ1-2; D is uncertain. The germline V gene encodes CDR1 MNHEY and CDR2 SVGAGI. CDR3 length equals 15 residues. V was pared by 0 bases and J by 7 bases, with 15 bases between. The CDR3 sequence is CASSYSSEGDGGYTF. The CDR3, as DNA: TGTGCCAGCAGTTACTCGTCCGAGGGCGATGGTGGCTACACCTTC.

V is TRBV4-2 and J is TRBJ2-7; 10 nucleotides match TRBD2. In germline, CDR1 is LGHNA, CDR2 YNFKEQ. The V segment lost 5 bases and the J segment 6 bases; nucleotides outside the gene matches: 10. There are 15 residues in the CDR3. Here the CDR3 reads CASSVPGLASSEQYF. The CDR3 nucleotides read TGTGCCAGCAGCGTACCGGGACTAGCGTCATCCGAGCAGTACTTC.

This chain joins TRBV2 and TRBJ1-1; 9 bases map to TRBD1. V was clipped by 6 bases and J by 3 bases; unmatched bases: 8. Germline V gene data show CDR1 as SNHLY and CDR2 as FYNNEI. The CDR3 spans 15 residues. The CDR3 region is CASSLQGARDTEAFF. CDR3 nucleotide sequence: TGTGCCAGCAGCCTACAGGGGGCTCGGGACACTGAAGCTTTCTTT.

This sequence joins TRBV6-5 and TRBJ1-2; TRBD1 matches at 8 bases. CDR1 MNHEY and CDR2 SVGAGI come from the germline V gene. After removal of 5 bases from V and 3 bases from J, the junction contained 2 bases not matched to a gene. CDR3 length equals 13 residues. This CDR3 is CASSMTGDYGYTF. The CDR3 nucleotides read TGTGCCAGCAGTATGACAGGGGACTATGGCTACACCTTC.